This T cell receptor beta chain was identified during a study of control samples from healthy donors and cancer patients. Using immunoSEQ multiplex PCR, the repertoire was profiled, and TCRdb retains in-frame clones only, with some absent. This sample has some 110,000 clones, with approximately 93% found just once. Between the trimmed V and J ends, which lost 5 bases and 1 base, there was a span of 5 bases. In germline, CDR1 is SEHNR, CDR2 FQNEAQ (reference sequence). This CDR3 is built from 12 residues. The clonotype originates from a young man in good health. The V call is TRBV7-9, the J call TRBJ1-1; no reliable D call. Input material: blood. In DNA, the CDR3 is TGTGCCAGCAGCCACCCGAACACTGAAGCTTTCTTT. It specifies CASSHPNTEAFF.